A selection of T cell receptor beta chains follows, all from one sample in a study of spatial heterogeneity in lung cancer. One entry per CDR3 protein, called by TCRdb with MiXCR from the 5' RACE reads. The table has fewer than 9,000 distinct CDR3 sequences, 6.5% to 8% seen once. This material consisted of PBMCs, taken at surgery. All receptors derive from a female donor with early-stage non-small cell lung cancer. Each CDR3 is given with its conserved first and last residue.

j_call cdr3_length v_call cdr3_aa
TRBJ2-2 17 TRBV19 CASSVRPGQGHTGELFF
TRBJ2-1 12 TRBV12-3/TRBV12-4 CASRGPGVEQFF
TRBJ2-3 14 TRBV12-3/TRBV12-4 CASSFNNQRDTQYF
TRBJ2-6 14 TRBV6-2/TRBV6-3 CASSYFGGANVLTF
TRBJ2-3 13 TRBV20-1 CTCKAGGPDTQYF
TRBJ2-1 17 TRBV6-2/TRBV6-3 CASSYSGLVGSYNEQFF
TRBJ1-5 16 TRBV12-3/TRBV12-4 CASSPDRVMSNQPQHF
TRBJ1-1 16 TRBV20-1 CSARGVWRQGLPEAFF
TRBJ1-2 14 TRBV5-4 CASSLGQGDGGYTF
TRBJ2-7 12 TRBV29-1 CSVGKEGREQYF
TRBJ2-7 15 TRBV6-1 CASKAGTGSTYEQYF
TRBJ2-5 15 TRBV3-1 CASSQDGIPVETQYF
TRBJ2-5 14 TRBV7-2 CASSFPDRGETQYF
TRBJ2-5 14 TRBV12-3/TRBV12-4 CASSSLDGLETQYF
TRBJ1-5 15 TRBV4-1 CASSMDGDSNQPQHF
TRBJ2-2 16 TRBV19 CASSGDRATNTGELFF
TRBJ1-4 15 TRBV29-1 CSVAVSGAGNEKLFF
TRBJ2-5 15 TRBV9 CASSVTSGTEETQYF
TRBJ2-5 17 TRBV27 CASSLTWSSGGRETQYF
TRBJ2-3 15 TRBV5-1 CASSFGQGSTDTQYF
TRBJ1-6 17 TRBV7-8 CASSLARGHLANSPLHF
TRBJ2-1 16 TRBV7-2 CASSLGLAGGRGEQFF
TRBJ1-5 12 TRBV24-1 CATSDLGPKKHF
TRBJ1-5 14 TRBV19 CASSGTGGHQPQHF
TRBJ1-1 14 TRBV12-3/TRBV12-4 CASSFGGRGSEAFF
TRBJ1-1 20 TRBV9 CASSVVGSGTGGSGYAEAFF
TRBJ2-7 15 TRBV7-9 CASSFGTSGPYEQYF
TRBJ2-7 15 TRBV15 CATSRGTSGAYEQYF
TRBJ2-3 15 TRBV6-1 CASSEPGQGGTTQYF
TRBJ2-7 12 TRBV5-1 CASSLQGNEQYF
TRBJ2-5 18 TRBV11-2 CASSLGSFGASGQETQYF
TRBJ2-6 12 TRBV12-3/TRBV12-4 CASSTRANVLTF
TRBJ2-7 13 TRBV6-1 CASSEAHPYEQYF
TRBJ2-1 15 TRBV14 CASSPTGPSYNEQFF
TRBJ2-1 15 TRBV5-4 CASSLEWRTGNEQFF
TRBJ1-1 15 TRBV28 CAIRGLRTANTEAFF
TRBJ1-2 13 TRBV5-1 CASSRDRGDGYTF
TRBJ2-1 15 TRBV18 CASSPDQGDYNEQFF
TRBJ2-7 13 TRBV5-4 CASSLWGSHEQYF
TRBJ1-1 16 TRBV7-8 CASSLYHGTPNTEAFF
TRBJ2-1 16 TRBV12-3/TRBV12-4 CASSRLLAGGNNEQFF
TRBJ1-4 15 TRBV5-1 CASSVRGAINEKLFF
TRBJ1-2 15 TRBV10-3 CAITPGQGADYGYTF
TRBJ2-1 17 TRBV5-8 CASSLKAFSGLGDEQFF
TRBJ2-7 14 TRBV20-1 CSARVGSTLGEQYF
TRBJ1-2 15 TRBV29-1 CSVDGQGALRYGYTF
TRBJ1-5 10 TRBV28 CASGTQPQHF
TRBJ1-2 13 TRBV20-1 CSAIRGLGYGYTF
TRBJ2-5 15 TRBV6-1 CASSEKPGPRVTQYF
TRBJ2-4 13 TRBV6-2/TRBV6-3 CASRNVGGNIQYF
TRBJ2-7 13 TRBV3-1 CASSQDSGIEQYF
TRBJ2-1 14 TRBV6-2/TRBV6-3 CASSGGFSYNEQFF
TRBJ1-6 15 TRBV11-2 CASSLSSSYNSPLHF
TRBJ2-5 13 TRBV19 CASRQGQQETQYF
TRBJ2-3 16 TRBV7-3 CASSLKPSGGRGTQYF
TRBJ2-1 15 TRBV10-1 CASSEAGAEGNEQFF
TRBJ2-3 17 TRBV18 CASSPWDRGEGTDTQYF